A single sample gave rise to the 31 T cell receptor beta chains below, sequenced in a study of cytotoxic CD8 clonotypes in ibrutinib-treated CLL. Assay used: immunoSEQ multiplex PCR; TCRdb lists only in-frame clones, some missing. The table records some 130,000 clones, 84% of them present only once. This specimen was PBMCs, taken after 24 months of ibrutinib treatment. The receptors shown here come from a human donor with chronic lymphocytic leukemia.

The CDR3 sequence: CASSPGHTEAFF. In DNA form, the CDR3 reads TGTGCCAGCAGTCCGGGGCATACTGAAGCTTTCTTT. J is TRBJ1-1 and V is TRBV2; TRBD1 might be the D (5 bases). This CDR3 has 12 residues. V was pared by 5 bases and J by 5 bases, with 9 bases between. The germline V gene has CDR1 SNHLY and CDR2 FYNNEI. Variable domain in full (rest from reference TRBV2 and TRBJ1-1): EPEVTQTPSHQVTQMGQEVILRCVPISNHLYFYWYRQILGQKVEFLVSFYNNEISEKSEIFDDQFSVERPDGSNFTLKIRSTKLEDSAMYFCASSPGHTEAFFGQGTRLTVV.

The DNA for the CDR3 is TGCGCCAGCAGCTCCGGGACAGGGGGAAACACCATATATTTT. Its protein is CASSSGTGGNTIYF. V and J are TRBV4-3 and TRBJ1-3, with 9 bases identical to TRBD1. The length of the CDR3 is 14 residues. CDR1 is LGHNA and CDR2 is YSLEER in the germline V gene. After removal of 5 bases from V and 4 bases from J, the junction contained 3 bases not matched to a gene.

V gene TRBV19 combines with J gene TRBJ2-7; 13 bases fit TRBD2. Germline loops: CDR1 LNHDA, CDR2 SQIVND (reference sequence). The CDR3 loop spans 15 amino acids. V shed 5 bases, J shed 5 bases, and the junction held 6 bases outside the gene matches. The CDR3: CASSDPGTSGDEQYF. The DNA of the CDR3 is TGTGCCAGTAGTGACCCCGGGACTAGCGGGGACGAGCAGTACTTC.

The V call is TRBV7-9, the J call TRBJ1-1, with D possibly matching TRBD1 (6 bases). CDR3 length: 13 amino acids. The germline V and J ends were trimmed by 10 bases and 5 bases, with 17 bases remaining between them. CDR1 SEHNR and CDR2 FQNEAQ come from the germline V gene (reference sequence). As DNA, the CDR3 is TGTGCCATGGCGGCCGGGCAGGGGACTGAAGCTTTCTTT. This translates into CAMAAGQGTEAFF.

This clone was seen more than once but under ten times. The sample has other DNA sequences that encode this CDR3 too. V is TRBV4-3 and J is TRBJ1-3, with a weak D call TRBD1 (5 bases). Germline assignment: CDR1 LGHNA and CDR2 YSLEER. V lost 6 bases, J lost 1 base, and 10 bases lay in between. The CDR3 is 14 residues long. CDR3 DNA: TGCGCCAGCAGTCCCGGGGGATCTGGAAACACCATATATTTT. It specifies CASSPGGSGNTIYF.

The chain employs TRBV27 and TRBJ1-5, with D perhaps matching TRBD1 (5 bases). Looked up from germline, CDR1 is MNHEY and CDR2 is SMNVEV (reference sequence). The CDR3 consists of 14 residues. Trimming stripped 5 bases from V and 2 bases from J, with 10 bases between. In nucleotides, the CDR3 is TGTGCCAGCAGTCGGGGGGATGGCAATCAGCCCCAGCATTTT. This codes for CASSRGDGNQPQHF.

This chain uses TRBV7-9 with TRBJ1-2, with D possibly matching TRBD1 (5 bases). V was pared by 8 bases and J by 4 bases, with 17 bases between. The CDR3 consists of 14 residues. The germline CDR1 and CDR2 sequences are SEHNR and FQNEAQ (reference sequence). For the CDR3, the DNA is TGTGCCAGCGGGAATGCGGGGCTCGGCTATGGCTACACCTTC. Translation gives CASGNAGLGYGYTF.

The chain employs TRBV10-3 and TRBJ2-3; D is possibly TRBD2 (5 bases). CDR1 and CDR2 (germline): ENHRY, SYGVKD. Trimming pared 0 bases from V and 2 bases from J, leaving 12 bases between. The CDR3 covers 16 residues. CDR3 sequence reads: CAISESGSVVTDTQYF. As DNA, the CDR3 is TGTGCCATCAGTGAGTCGGGTAGCGTGGTCACAGATACGCAGTATTTT.

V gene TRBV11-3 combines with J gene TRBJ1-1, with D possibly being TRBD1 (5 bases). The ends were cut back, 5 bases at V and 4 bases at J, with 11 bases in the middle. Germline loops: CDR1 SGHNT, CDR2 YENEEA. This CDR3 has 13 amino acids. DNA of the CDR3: TGTGCCAGCAGCCTGATCGGGGGCACTGAAGCTTTCTTT. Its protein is CASSLIGGTEAFF.

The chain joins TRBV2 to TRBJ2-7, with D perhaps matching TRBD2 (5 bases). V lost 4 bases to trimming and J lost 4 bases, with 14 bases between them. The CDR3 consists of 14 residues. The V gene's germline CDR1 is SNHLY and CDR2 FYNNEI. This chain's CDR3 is CASSAEREGYEQYF. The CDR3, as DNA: TGTGCCAGCAGTGCTGAACGAGAGGGTTACGAGCAGTACTTC.

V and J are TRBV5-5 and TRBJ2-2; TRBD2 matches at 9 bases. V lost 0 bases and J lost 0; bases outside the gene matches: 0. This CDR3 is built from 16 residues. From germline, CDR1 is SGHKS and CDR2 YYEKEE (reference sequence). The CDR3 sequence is CASSLERGANTGELFF. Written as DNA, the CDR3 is TGTGCCAGCAGCTTGGAGCGGGGGGCGAACACCGGGGAGCTGTTTTTT. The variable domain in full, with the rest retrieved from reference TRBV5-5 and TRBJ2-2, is DAGVTQSPTHLIKTRGQQVTLRCSPISGHKSVSWYQQVLGQGPQFIFQYYEKEERGRGNFPDRFSARQFPNYSSELNVNALLLGDSALYLCASSLERGANTGELFFGEGSRLTVL.

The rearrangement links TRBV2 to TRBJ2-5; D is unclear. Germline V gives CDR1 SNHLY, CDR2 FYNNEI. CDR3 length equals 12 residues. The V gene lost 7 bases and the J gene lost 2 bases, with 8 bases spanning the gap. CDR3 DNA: TGTGCCAGCAATCCGGAACAAGAGACCCAGTACTTC. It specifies CASNPEQETQYF.

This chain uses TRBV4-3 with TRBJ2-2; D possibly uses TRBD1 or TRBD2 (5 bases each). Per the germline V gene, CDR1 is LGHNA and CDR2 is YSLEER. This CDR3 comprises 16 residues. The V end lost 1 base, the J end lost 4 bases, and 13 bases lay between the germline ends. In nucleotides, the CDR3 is TGCGCCAGCAGCCAAGGAGGGGCAGGAGGCACCGGGGAGCTGTTTTTT. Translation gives CASSQGGAGGTGELFF.

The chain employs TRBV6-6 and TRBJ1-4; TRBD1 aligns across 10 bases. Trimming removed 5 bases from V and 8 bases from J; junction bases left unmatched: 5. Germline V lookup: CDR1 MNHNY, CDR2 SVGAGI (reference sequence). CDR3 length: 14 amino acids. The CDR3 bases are TGTGCCAGCAGTCGCCCGGGACAGGGGGAAAAACTGTTTTTT. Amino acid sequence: CASSRPGQGEKLFF.

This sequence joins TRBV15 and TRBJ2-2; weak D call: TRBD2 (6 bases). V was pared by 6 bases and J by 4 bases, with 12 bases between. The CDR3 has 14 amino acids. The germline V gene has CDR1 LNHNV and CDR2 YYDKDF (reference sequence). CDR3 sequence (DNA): TGTGCCACCAGGCGGGGAATTGGCACCGGGGAGCTGTTTTTT. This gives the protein CATRRGIGTGELFF. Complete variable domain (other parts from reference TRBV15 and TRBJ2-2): DAMVIQNPRYQVTQFGKPVTLSCSQTLNHNVMYWYQQKSSQAPKLLFHYYDKDFNNEADTPDNFQSRRPNTSFCFLDIRSPGLGDTAMYLCATRRGIGTGELFFGEGSRLTVL.

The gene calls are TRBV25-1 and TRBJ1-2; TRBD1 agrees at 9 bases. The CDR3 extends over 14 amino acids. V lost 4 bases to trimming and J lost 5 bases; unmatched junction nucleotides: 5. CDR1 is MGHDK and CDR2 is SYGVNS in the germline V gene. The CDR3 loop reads CASSGTGVGYGYTF. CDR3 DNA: TGTGCCAGCAGTGGGACAGGGGTCGGTTATGGCTACACCTTC.

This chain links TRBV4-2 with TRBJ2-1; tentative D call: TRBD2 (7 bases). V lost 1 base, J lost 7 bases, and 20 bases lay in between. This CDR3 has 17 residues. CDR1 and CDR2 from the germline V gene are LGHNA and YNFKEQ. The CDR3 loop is CASSQVAWGGRSNEQFF. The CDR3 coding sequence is TGTGCCAGCAGCCAAGTAGCGTGGGGGGGCCGTTCTAATGAGCAGTTCTTC.

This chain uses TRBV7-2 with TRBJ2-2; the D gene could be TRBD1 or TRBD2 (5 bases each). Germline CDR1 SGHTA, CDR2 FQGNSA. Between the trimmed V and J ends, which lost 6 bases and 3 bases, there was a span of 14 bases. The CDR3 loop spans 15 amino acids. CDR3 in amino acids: CASSYTGLDTGELFF. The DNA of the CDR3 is TGTGCCAGCAGTTACACAGGACTGGACACCGGGGAGCTGTTTTTT. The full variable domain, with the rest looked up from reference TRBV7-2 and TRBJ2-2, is GAGVSQSPSNKVTEKGKDVELRCDPISGHTALYWYRQSLGQGLEFLIYFQGNSAPDKSGLPSDRFSAERTGGSVSTLTIQRTQQEDSAVYLCASSYTGLDTGELFFGEGSRLTVL.

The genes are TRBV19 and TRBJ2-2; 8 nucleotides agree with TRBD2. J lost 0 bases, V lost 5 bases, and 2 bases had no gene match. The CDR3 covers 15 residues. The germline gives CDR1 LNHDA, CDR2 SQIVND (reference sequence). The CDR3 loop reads CASSLLAANTGELFF. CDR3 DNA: TGTGCCAGTAGTCTACTAGCGGCGAACACCGGGGAGCTGTTTTTT.

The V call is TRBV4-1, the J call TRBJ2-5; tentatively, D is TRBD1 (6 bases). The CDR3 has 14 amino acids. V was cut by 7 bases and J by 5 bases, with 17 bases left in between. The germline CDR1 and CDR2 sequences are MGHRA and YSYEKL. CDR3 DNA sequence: TGCGCCAGCAACCCCACAGGGTCGAGGGAGACCCAGTACTTC. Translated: CASNPTGSRETQYF.

The CDR3 region has the DNA TGCGCCAGCAGCCAAGATCGGCGGGGACCGCGGTTCTTT. Translating it yields CASSQDRRGPRFF. The chain carries TRBV4-3 and TRBJ1-1; TRBD1 is a possible D gene (5 bases). From germline, CDR1 is LGHNA and CDR2 YSLEER. This CDR3 is 13 amino acids long. Trimming removed 0 bases from V and 14 bases from J, with 16 bases in between.

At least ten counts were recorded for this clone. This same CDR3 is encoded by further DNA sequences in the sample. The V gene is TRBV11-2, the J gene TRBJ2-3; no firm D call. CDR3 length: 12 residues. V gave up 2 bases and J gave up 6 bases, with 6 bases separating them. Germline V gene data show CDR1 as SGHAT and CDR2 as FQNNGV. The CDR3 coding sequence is TGTGCCAGCAGCTTAAACATGGATACGCAGTATTTT. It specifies CASSLNMDTQYF.

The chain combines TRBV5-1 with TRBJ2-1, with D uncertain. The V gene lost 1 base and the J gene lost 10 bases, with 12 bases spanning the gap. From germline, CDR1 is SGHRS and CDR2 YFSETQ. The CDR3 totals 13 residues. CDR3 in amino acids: CASSLIRQAEQFF. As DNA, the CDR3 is TGCGCCAGCAGCTTGATTCGGCAAGCGGAGCAGTTCTTC.

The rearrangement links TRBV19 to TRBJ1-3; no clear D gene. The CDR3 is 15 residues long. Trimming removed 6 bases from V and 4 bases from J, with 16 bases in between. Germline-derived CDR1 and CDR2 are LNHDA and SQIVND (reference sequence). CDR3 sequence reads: CASSASGSRGNTIYF. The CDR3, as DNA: TGTGCCAGTAGCGCTTCCGGATCCCGCGGAAACACCATATATTTT.

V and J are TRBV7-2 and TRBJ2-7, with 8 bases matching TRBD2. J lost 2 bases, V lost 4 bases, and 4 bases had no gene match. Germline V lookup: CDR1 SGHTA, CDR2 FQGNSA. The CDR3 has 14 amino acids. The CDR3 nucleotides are TGTGCCAGCAGCTCGATCGGGGGGGCCTACGAGCAGTACTTC. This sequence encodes CASSSIGGAYEQYF.

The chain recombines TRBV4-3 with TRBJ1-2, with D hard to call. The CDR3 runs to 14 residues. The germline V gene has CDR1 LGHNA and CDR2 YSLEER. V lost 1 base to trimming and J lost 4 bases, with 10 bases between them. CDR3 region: CASSQVTAPYGYTF. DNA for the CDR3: TGCGCCAGCAGCCAAGTAACAGCACCCTATGGCTACACCTTC.

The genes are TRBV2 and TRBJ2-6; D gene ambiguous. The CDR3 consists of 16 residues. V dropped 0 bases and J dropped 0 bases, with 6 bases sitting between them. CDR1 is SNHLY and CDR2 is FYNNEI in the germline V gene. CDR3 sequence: CASSEAGHSGANVLTF. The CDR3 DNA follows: TGTGCCAGCAGTGAAGCCGGCCACTCTGGGGCCAACGTCCTGACTTTC.

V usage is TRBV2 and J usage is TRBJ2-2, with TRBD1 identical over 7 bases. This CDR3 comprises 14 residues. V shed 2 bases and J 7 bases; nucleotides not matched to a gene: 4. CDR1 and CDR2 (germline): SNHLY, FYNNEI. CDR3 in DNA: TGTGCCAGCAGTGAACTACAGGGGATCGGGGAGCTGTTTTTT. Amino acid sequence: CASSELQGIGELFF.

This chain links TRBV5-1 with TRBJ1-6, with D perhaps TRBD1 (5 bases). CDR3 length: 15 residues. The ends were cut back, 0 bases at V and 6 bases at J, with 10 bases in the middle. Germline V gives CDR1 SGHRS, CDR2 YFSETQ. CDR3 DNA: TGCGCCAGCAGCTTGGATGGCCAGGGTAATTCACCCCTCCACTTT. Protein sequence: CASSLDGQGNSPLHF.

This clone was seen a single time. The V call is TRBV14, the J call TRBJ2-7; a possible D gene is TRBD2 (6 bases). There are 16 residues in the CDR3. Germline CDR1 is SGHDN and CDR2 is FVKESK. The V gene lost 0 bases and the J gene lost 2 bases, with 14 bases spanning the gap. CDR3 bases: TGTGCCAGCAGCCAAGAGGTGGGGAGGACCACCTACGAGCAGTACTTC. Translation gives CASSQEVGRTTYEQYF.

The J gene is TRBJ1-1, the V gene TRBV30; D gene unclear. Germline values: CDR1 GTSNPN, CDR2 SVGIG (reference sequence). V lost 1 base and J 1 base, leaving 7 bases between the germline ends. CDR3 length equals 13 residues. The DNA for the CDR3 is TGTGCCTGGAGTGAACATCAGAACACTGAAGCTTTCTTT. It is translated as CAWSEHQNTEAFF.